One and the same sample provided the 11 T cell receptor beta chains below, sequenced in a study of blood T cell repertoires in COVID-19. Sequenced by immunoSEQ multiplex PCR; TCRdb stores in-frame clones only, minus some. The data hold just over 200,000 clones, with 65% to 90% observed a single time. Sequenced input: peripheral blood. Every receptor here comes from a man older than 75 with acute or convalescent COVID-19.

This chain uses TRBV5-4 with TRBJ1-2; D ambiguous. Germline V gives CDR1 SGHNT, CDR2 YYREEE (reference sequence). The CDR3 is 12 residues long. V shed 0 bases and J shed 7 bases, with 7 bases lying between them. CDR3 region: CASSLGGSGYTF. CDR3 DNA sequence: TGTGCCAGCAGCTTGGGCGGGTCTGGCTACACCTTC.

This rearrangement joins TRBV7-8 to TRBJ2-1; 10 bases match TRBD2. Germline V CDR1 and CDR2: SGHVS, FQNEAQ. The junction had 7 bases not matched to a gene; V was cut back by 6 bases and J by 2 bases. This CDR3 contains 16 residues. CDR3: CASSPIAGGTYNEQFF. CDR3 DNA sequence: TGTGCCAGCAGTCCCATAGCGGGAGGCACCTACAATGAGCAGTTCTTC.

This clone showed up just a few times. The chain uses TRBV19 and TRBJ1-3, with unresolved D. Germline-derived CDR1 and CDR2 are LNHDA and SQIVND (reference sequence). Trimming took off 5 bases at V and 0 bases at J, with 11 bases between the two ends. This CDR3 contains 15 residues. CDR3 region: CASSPSWSSGNTIYF. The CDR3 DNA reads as TGTGCCAGTAGTCCCTCCTGGAGCTCTGGAAACACCATATATTTT.

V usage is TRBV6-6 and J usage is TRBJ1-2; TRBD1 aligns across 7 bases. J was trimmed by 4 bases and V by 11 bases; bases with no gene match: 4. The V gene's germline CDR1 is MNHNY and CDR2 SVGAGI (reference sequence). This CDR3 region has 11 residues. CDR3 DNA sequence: TGTGCCGTACAGGGGATCTATGGCTACACCTTC. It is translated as CAVQGIYGYTF.

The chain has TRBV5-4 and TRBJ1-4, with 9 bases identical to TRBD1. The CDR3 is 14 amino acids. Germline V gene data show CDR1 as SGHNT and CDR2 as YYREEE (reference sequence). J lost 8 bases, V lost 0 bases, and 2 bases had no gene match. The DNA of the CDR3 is TGTGCCAGCAGCTTGGGGGGACAGGGCGAAAAACTGTTTTTT. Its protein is CASSLGGQGEKLFF.

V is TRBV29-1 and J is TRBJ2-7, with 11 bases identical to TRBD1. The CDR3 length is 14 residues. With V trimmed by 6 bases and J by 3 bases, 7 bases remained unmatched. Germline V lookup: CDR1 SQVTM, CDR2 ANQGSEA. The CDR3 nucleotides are TGCAGCGTGAAACGGACAGGGGGCATCTACGAGCAGTACTTC. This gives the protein CSVKRTGGIYEQYF.

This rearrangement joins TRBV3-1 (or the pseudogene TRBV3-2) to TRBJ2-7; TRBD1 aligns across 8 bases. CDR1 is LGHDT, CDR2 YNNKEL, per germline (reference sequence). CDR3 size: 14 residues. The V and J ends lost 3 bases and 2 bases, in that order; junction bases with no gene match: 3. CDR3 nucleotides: TGTGCCAGCAGCCACCCGGACAGGGCCTACGAGCAGTACTTC. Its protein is CASSHPDRAYEQYF.

CDR3 coding DNA: TGTGCCAGCAGTGGGGACAGCAGAAACACCATATATTTT. As protein: CASSGDSRNTIYF. The J gene is TRBJ1-3, the V gene TRBV12-3 or TRBV12-4; 7 nucleotides line up with TRBD1. The CDR3 has 13 amino acids. Germline trimming cut 5 bases from V and 5 bases from J; bases unmatched to any gene: 3.

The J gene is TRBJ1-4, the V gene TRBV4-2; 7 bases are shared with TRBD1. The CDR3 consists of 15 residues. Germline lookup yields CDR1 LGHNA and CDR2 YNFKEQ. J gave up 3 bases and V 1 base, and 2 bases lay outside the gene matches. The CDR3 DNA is TGTGCCAGCAGCCAAGGGACAGGTTCTAATGAAAAACTGTTTTTT. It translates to CASSQGTGSNEKLFF.

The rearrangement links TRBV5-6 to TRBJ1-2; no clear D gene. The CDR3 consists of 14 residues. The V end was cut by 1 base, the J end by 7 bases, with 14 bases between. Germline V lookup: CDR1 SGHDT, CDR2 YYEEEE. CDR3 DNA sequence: TGTGCCAGCAGCTTGACGGGTCCGACGCTTGGCTACACCTTC. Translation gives CASSLTGPTLGYTF.

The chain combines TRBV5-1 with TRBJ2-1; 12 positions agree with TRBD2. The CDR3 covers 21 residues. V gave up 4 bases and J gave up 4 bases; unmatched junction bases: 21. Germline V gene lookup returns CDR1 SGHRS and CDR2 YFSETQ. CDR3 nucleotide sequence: TGCGCCAGCAGCCAAGGACAGGGCTTGACTAGCGGGAGAGTAGGGTACAATGAGCAGTTCTTC. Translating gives CASSQGQGLTSGRVGYNEQFF. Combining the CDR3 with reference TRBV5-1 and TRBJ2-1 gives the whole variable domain KAGVTQTPRYLIKTRGQQVTLSCSPISGHRSVSWYQQTPGQGLQFLFEYFSETQRNKGNFPGRFSGRQFSNSRSEMNVSTLELGDSALYLCASSQGQGLTSGRVGYNEQFFGPGTRLTVL.